Below are 32 T cell receptor beta chains sequenced from a single sample in a study of PD-L1 blockade in urothelial cancer. Clones were sequenced by immunoSEQ multiplex PCR, and TCRdb holds only the in-frame ones, with some missing. The sample consists of 45,000 to 60,000 clones, roughly 91% of them appearing once. Documented time point: peripheral blood 6 weeks after treatment start. The sample was PBMCs, taken around atezolizumab (anti-PD-L1) treatment. These receptors all stem from a man aged 55 to 70 with urothelial cancer.

J is TRBJ2-7 and V is TRBV11-2; no firm D call. Looked up from germline, CDR1 is SGHAT and CDR2 is FQNNGV. The V and J ends lost 1 base and 7 bases respectively, with 20 bases between them. The CDR3 is 16 residues long. The CDR3 DNA sequence: TGTGCCAGCAGCTTAGGACGGGTGACTCCTCCATGGGAGCAGTACTTC. Encoded protein: CASSLGRVTPPWEQYF.

The V gene is TRBV10-3, the J gene TRBJ1-1, with unresolved D. Germline V lookup: CDR1 ENHRY, CDR2 SYGVKD. CDR3 length: 12 amino acids. Between the trimmed V and J ends, which lost 9 bases and 5 bases, there was a span of 13 bases. In DNA form, the CDR3 reads TGTGCCATTGGTAAGGGAGGGACTGAAGCTTTCTTT. This encodes CAIGKGGTEAFF.

This sequence joins TRBV7-2 and TRBJ2-4; 8 bases are a match to TRBD1. The CDR3 sequence is 15 residues long. Germline CDR1 SGHTA, CDR2 FQGNSA. After removal of 5 bases from V and 1 base from J, the junction contained 4 bases not matched to a gene. Here the CDR3 reads CASSPRQGAKNIQYF. The CDR3 region has the DNA TGTGCCAGCAGCCCTCGACAGGGGGCCAAAAACATTCAGTACTTC.

V gene TRBV9 combines with J gene TRBJ2-5; a possible D gene is TRBD1 (5 bases). The length of the CDR3 is 15 residues. With 1 base removed from V and 2 bases from J, the gap between germline ends came to 12 bases. Germline values: CDR1 SGDLS, CDR2 YYNGEE. The CDR3 reads CASSVQGNQQETQYF. The DNA for the CDR3 is TGTGCCAGCAGCGTACAGGGAAACCAACAAGAGACCCAGTACTTC.

The chain couples TRBV23-1 to TRBJ2-1, with TRBD2 matching 12 bases. TRBV23-1 is an ORF, and what it does is uncertain. The CDR3 is made up of 15 amino acids. The V segment lost 3 bases and the J segment 5 bases; nucleotides outside the gene matches: 2. This chain's CDR3 is CASSHRTSGNNEQFF. In nucleotides, the CDR3 is TGCGCCAGCAGTCACCGGACTAGCGGGAACAATGAGCAGTTCTTC.

V usage is TRBV28 and J usage is TRBJ2-7; TRBD2 aligns across 12 bases. The CDR3 totals 16 residues. From germline, CDR1 is MDHEN and CDR2 SYDVKM. Losses at the gene ends were 2 bases for V and 1 base for J; bases not matched to a gene: 3. CDR3 in amino acids: CASSLTTSGSSYEQYF. The CDR3, as DNA: TGTGCCAGCAGTTTAACGACTAGCGGGAGTTCCTACGAGCAGTACTTC.

The chain has TRBV28 and TRBJ1-1; weak D call: TRBD1 (6 bases). This CDR3 is built from 14 residues. V lost 4 bases, J lost 6 bases, and 15 bases lay in between. CDR1 is MDHEN and CDR2 is SYDVKM in the germline V gene. As DNA, the CDR3 is TGTGCCAGCAGTTCGCCACAGGGCAACTCTGAAGCTTTCTTT. Amino acids: CASSSPQGNSEAFF.

The gene calls are TRBV10-3 and TRBJ2-7; a possible D gene is TRBD1 (7 bases). This CDR3 region has 14 residues. Trimming removed 3 bases from V and 5 bases from J, with 14 bases in between. Germline V gene lookup returns CDR1 ENHRY and CDR2 SYGVKD. CDR3 nucleotide sequence: TGTGCCATCAGTGAAGTGGAGGGGGCCCACGAGCAGTACTTC. Its protein is CAISEVEGAHEQYF.

CDR3: CASLRQGGGGELFF. In DNA, the CDR3 is TGTGCCAGCCTACGACAGGGAGGCGGCGGGGAGCTGTTTTTT. The chain recombines TRBV7-2 with TRBJ2-2, with D possibly TRBD1 on 7 matching bases. CDR3 length: 14 residues. In germline, CDR1 is SGHTA, CDR2 FQGNSA. V gave up 8 bases and J gave up 7 bases, with 17 bases separating them.

The V gene is TRBV25-1, the J gene TRBJ1-1; the D gene is possibly TRBD1 (5 bases). The CDR3 totals 13 residues. Trimming left V 4 bases short and J 4 bases short, with 10 bases between. The V gene's germline CDR1 is MGHDK and CDR2 SYGVNS. The CDR3 is CASSVDGGTEAFF. CDR3 in DNA: TGTGCCAGCAGTGTGGACGGGGGCACTGAAGCTTTCTTT.

This clone was counted only a few times. The V gene is TRBV10-3, the J gene TRBJ1-1; tentatively, D is TRBD1 (5 bases). Per germline, CDR1 ENHRY and CDR2 SYGVKD. The CDR3 has 13 residues. V lost 4 bases to trimming and J lost 4 bases, with 10 bases between them. This CDR3 reads CAISGQSATEAFF. The CDR3 DNA is TGTGCCATCAGTGGACAGTCCGCCACTGAAGCTTTCTTT.

The chain joins TRBV5-6 to TRBJ2-1, with 8 bases aligning to TRBD2. CDR1 and CDR2 (germline): SGHDT, YYEEEE. CDR3 length: 15 amino acids. V lost 1 base, J lost 10 bases, and 10 bases stayed unmatched. The CDR3 bases are TGTGCCAGCAGCTTGATCGGCGGGGGGCCCGGAGAGCAGTTCTTC. Its protein product is CASSLIGGGPGEQFF.

Concerning this clone: A junction boundary mismatches the germline segment, possibly from a read error. The V and J genes are TRBV6-4 and TRBJ1-4; maybe TRBD1 (5 bases). Germline V gene lookup returns CDR1 MRHNA and CDR2 SNTAGT. The CDR3 length is 17 residues. The CDR3 region is CASSDPQGRATNKKLFF. The DNA for the CDR3 is TGTGCCAGCAGTGACCCCCAGGGTCGCGCAACTAATAAAAAACTGTTTTTT.

V is TRBV9 and J is TRBJ2-5; perhaps TRBD2 as D (6 bases). The germline CDR1 and CDR2 sequences are SGDLS and YYNGEE. This CDR3 region has 16 residues. Trimming left V 0 bases short and J 2 bases short, with 14 bases between. The CDR3 DNA sequence: TGTGCCAGCAGCGTAGCTCCACTGGCGGGGCAAGAGACCCAGTACTTC. It codes for CASSVAPLAGQETQYF.

The chain employs TRBV19 and TRBJ2-7; TRBD1 is a possible D gene (6 bases). The CDR3 runs to 14 residues. V lost 3 bases, J lost 0 bases, and 9 bases lay in between. Germline V gene data show CDR1 as LNHDA and CDR2 as SQIVND (reference sequence). CDR3 amino acids: CASSMRTDSYEQYF. CDR3 nucleotides: TGTGCCAGTAGTATGAGGACAGACTCCTACGAGCAGTACTTC.

CDR3 loop: CASSKGVVWIQYF. In nucleotides, the CDR3 is TGTGCCAGCAGCAAAGGGGTGGTGTGGATTCAGTACTTC. The chain employs TRBV7-8 and TRBJ2-4, with D possibly TRBD1 on 5 matching bases. The germline V and J ends were trimmed by 5 bases and 10 bases, with 15 bases remaining between them. Germline V lookup: CDR1 SGHVS, CDR2 FQNEAQ. The length of the CDR3 is 13 residues.

V and J are TRBV7-9 and TRBJ1-4; TRBD1 aligns across 8 bases. The V segment lost 1 base and the J segment 7 bases; nucleotides outside the gene matches: 8. Germline V gene lookup returns CDR1 SEHNR and CDR2 FQNEAQ (reference sequence). This CDR3 is 16 amino acids long. The CDR3 DNA reads as TGTGCCAGCAGCTTAGTGCAGGGGGCAATGAGTGAAAAACTGTTTTTT. As protein: CASSLVQGAMSEKLFF.

This chain links TRBV5-1 with TRBJ2-7; 8 bases are shared with TRBD1. Germline trimming cut 2 bases from V and 4 bases from J; bases unmatched to any gene: 5. This CDR3 has 14 amino acids. The germline gives CDR1 SGHRS, CDR2 YFSETQ. In DNA form, the CDR3 reads TGCGCCAGCAGCTTAGGACAGGGTGGGTACGAGCAGTACTTC. Protein product: CASSLGQGGYEQYF.

The rearrangement links TRBV28 to TRBJ2-5; 7 bases align to TRBD2. The CDR3 is made up of 13 amino acids. CDR1 is MDHEN, CDR2 SYDVKM, per germline. The V gene end was trimmed by 4 bases and the J gene end by 3 bases; junction bases not matched to a gene: 2. CDR3: CASSWAGEETQYF. The CDR3 nucleotides are TGTGCCAGCAGTTGGGCGGGAGAAGAGACCCAGTACTTC.

V and J are TRBV6-1 and TRBJ1-2, with D perhaps TRBD1 (6 bases). CDR3 size: 16 residues. Germline V CDR1 and CDR2: MNHNS, SASEGT. V was cut by 2 bases and J by 2 bases, with 15 bases left in between. The CDR3 region has the DNA TGTGCCAGCAGTGAACCCCGGGGGGCCGCCAACTATGGCTACACCTTC. Its protein is CASSEPRGAANYGYTF.

In DNA form, the CDR3 reads TGTGCCAGCAGTGAAGGGGCGTGGCGAGACAGCCGCAGTTATGAGCAGTTCTTC. Its protein product is CASSEGAWRDSRSYEQFF. The V call is TRBV6-1, the J call TRBJ2-1; the D gene is possibly TRBD1 (5 bases). V was shortened by 1 base and J by 8 bases, with 24 bases between the two germline ends. This CDR3 is built from 18 residues. Germline CDR1 is MNHNS and CDR2 is SASEGT.

This rearrangement joins TRBV5-1 to TRBJ2-1, with a possible D match to TRBD2 (6 bases). With 2 bases removed from V and 7 bases from J, the gap between germline ends came to 13 bases. This CDR3 is 14 amino acids long. Per the germline V gene, CDR1 is SGHRS and CDR2 is YFSETQ. The CDR3 protein is CASSFYRGGNEQFF. CDR3 nucleotide sequence: TGCGCCAGCAGCTTCTACCGGGGAGGTAATGAGCAGTTCTTC.

The rearrangement links TRBV9 to TRBJ1-4, with 7 bases fitting TRBD1. Trimming took 4 bases from V and 4 from J; bases not matched to a gene: 7. CDR1 and CDR2 (germline): SGDLS, YYNGEE. The CDR3 loop spans 15 amino acids. The chain's CDR3 is CASSTRDSYNEKLFF. The CDR3 region has the DNA TGTGCCAGCAGCACTCGGGACAGTTATAATGAAAAACTGTTTTTT.

The chain joins TRBV2 to TRBJ1-2, with no clear D. From germline, CDR1 is SNHLY and CDR2 FYNNEI. The CDR3 totals 13 residues. Trimming took 2 bases from V and 7 from J, leaving 11 bases between them. The CDR3 is CASSEYLVRGYTF. The CDR3 DNA is TGTGCCAGCAGTGAATATCTTGTGCGTGGCTACACCTTC.

V gene TRBV25-1 combines with J gene TRBJ2-7; no reliable D call. Germline CDR1 and CDR2: MGHDK and SYGVNS. This CDR3 is built from 14 residues. V shed 0 bases and J shed 4 bases, with 10 bases lying between them. CDR3 nucleotide sequence: TGTGCCAGCAGTGAATATGAAAGGAGATACGAGCAGTACTTC. Translated: CASSEYERRYEQYF.

The rearrangement uses TRBV5-6 and TRBJ2-5, with D maybe TRBD1 (7 bases). There are 15 residues in the CDR3. Germline CDR1 reads SGHDT; CDR2 reads YYEEEE. V was pared by 0 bases and J by 4 bases, with 13 bases between. Written as DNA, the CDR3 is TGTGCCAGCAGCTTGGGTCAGGGGGGAGGAGAGACCCAGTACTTC. Its translation: CASSLGQGGGETQYF.

This chain joins TRBV7-2 and TRBJ2-5; 8 bases match TRBD2. The CDR3 has 17 amino acids. CDR1 is SGHTA and CDR2 is FQGNSA in the germline V gene. The V gene end was trimmed by 1 base and the J gene end by 0 bases; junction bases not matched to a gene: 7. The CDR3: CASSLVFSAGDQETQYF. CDR3 DNA: TGTGCCAGCAGCTTAGTTTTTTCAGCGGGGGACCAAGAGACCCAGTACTTC.

The chain combines TRBV5-1 with TRBJ2-2; 8 bases line up with TRBD1. The ends lost 3 bases at V and 1 base at J; junction bases unmatched: 2. The CDR3 is 15 residues long. Germline CDR1 is SGHRS and CDR2 is YFSETQ. The CDR3 reads CASSSGQENTGELFF. The CDR3 nucleotides are TGCGCCAGCAGCTCGGGACAGGAGAACACCGGGGAGCTGTTTTTT. The variable domain in full, with the rest retrieved from reference TRBV5-1 and TRBJ2-2, is KAGVTQTPRYLIKTRGQQVTLSCSPISGHRSVSWYQQTPGQGLQFLFEYFSETQRNKGNFPGRFSGRQFSNSRSEMNVSTLELGDSALYLCASSSGQENTGELFFGEGSRLTVL.

This clone was seen only once. The gene calls are TRBV19 and TRBJ2-3; perhaps TRBD1 as D (5 bases). Per the germline V gene, CDR1 is LNHDA and CDR2 is SQIVND (reference sequence). This CDR3 contains 14 residues. Trimming removed 3 bases from V and 7 bases from J, with 14 bases in between. In DNA form, the CDR3 reads TGTGCCAGTAGTATCCCAGGGATATCAAATACGCAGTATTTT. This sequence encodes CASSIPGISNTQYF.

The chain links TRBV4-2 to TRBJ1-1; TRBD1 matches 10 bases. Trimming cost V 1 base and J 3 bases; bases outside gene matches: 2. Per the germline V gene, CDR1 is LGHNA and CDR2 is YNFKEQ. The CDR3 totals 15 residues. The CDR3 loop is CASSQGGQGYTEAFF. The CDR3 DNA follows: TGTGCCAGCAGCCAAGGGGGACAGGGGTACACTGAAGCTTTCTTT.

The chain carries TRBV5-5 and TRBJ1-3; tentative D call: TRBD1 (5 bases). Trimming left V 0 bases short and J 2 bases short, with 6 bases between. Germline V lookup: CDR1 SGHKS, CDR2 YYEKEE (reference sequence). CDR3 length: 14 amino acids. In DNA, the CDR3 is TGTGCCAGCAGCTTGGTAGGGGCTGGAAACACCATATATTTT. Its translation is CASSLVGAGNTIYF.

The chain is built from TRBV7-2 and TRBJ1-5, with 7 bases fitting TRBD1. V shed 0 bases, J shed 4 bases, and the junction held 3 bases outside the gene matches. Germline CDR1 reads SGHTA; CDR2 reads FQGNSA. The CDR3 contains 15 residues. CDR3: CASSLATGRNQPQHF. As DNA, the CDR3 is TGTGCCAGCAGCTTAGCGACAGGGAGGAATCAGCCCCAGCATTTT. Looking up the rest from reference TRBV7-2 and TRBJ1-5 gives the full variable domain: GAGVSQSPSNKVTEKGKDVELRCDPISGHTALYWYRQSLGQGLEFLIYFQGNSAPDKSGLPSDRFSAERTGGSVSTLTIQRTQQEDSAVYLCASSLATGRNQPQHFGDGTRLSIL.